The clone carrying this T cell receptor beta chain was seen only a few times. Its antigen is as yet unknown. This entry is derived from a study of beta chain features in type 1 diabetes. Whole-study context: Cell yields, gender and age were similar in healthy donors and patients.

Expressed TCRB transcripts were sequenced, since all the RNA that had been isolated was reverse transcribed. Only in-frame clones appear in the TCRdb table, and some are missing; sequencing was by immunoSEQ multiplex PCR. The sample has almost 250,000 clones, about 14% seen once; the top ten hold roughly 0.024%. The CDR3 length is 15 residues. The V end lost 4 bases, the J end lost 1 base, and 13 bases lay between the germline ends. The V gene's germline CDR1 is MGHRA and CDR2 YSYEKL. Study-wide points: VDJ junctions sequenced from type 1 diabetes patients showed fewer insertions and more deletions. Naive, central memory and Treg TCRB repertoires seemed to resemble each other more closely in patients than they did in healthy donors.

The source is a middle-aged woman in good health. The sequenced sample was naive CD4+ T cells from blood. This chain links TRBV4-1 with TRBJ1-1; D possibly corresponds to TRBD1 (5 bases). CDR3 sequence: CASSPGTRGNTEAFF. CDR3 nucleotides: TGCGCCAGCAGCCCGGGGACGCGGGGGAACACTGAAGCTTTCTTT.